This paragraph covers one T cell receptor beta chain sequence. The assay was immunoSEQ multiplex PCR, and TCRdb's table has in-frame clones only and misses some. The sample includes 15,000 to 20,000 clones, 50% to 70% of them seen just once. This sample was included in a study of neoadjuvant anti-PD-1 for oral cavity cancer. Looking at the study overall: Around day 43, patients without progression received a fourth nivolumab dose before surgery.

Germline-derived CDR1 and CDR2 are LNHNV and YYDKDF (reference sequence). The CDR3 runs to 16 residues. V was clipped by 2 bases and J by 10 bases; unmatched bases: 9. This TCR was sampled from a person aged 35-80 years with oral cavity squamous cell carcinoma. The material sequenced was PBMCs, taken before nivolumab (anti-PD-1) treatment. V and J are TRBV15 and TRBJ2-1; 12 bases agree with TRBD1. The CDR3 protein is CATSRPGQGASWEQFF. DNA of the CDR3: TGTGCCACCAGCAGACCGGGACAGGGGGCGTCATGGGAGCAGTTCTTC.